Included here is one T cell receptor (beta chain) sequence, with context. Its target antigen remains unknown. Per-base qualities were not stored, and no clone one base away is much larger. This specimen comes from a study of cytomegalovirus exposure and HLA in healthy donors (dated by TCRdb to the late 2010s). General notes on the study: An earlier analysis of 587 of the donors reported about 260 Gb of sequence data and about 120 million unique TCR beta sequences obtained from some 170 million T cells. In addition to the first cohort of roughly 700 subjects, a separate validation cohort of over 90 different subjects was used. Typing coverage varied by locus: 629-630 donors for A, B, C, DRB1 and DQB1; more than 500 for DQA1; around 610 for DPA1; about 450 for DPB1. Donor age, sex, ethnicity and CMV serostatus were compiled alongside the repertoire data. Among approximately 370 genotyped donors of the cohort, an average of roughly 230,000 unique TCR beta nucleotide sequences was sequenced per donor, of which roughly 18% were non-productive. The later analysis used no new phenotypic data to find candidate immune exposures, relying instead on TCR beta sequences and their occurrence across donors. Roughly 310 gigabases of sequencing data and approximately 84 million unique TCR sequences were included in an early release covering roughly 700 HLA-typed donors. The aim of the study was to test whether cataloging public T cell receptors could identify signatures of past pathogen exposure. Every repertoire in the discovery cohort had been generated on one and the same sequencing platform. To study patterns of TCR occurrence, a later analysis re-analyzed previously published TCR beta repertoires from several hundred donors and added high-resolution HLA genotyping. To predict cytomegalovirus infection status, the study combined high-throughput TCR immunosequencing, statistical association of individual TCRs with disease status, and machine learning. The study profiled the T cell repertoires of hundreds of subjects by immunosequencing and related them to cytomegalovirus serostatus. Both class I and class II loci were covered by HLA typing, at four-digit resolution. Genome-wide SNP genotypes for about 60% of the roughly 700 donors were used in a later genetic analysis, which treated that subset as a discovery cohort. An earlier analysis of 587 of the donors used high-throughput TCR beta sequencing to judge whether each TCR beta V gene segment behaved as functional or pseudogenic. The genetic ancestry cluster associated with self-reported Caucasian donors included 70% to 85% of the roughly 360 genotyped donors. Because of strong linkage in the cohort, roughly five DR-DQ haplotypes were treated as single units for association and clustering. Here is what the overall study found, with its caveats: In a later analysis, 16,951 TCR beta sequences were associated with specific HLA alleles at a false discovery rate of 0.05. A total of fewer than 200 TCR beta chains were listed by the study as associated with cytomegalovirus. In a later genetic analysis, a missense DCLRE1C variant was associated with V-gene and J-gene trimming of TCR beta chains, and the association was replicated in an independent cohort. Sequencing depth was assumed to be roughly uniform across donors in the presence/absence analyses, though that assumption may not hold. Broadly in line with IMGT annotations, most TCR beta V segments showed up in productive rearrangements about 87% or about 30% of the time in an earlier analysis of approximately 640 of the donors. Correlated functional status among segregating V segments might reflect linkage disequilibrium, but an unknown experimental factor could not be ruled out. HLA typing was unavailable for some donors at each locus, so association tests used only the typed subset. The sequencing pipeline was judged likely to have produced a cluster of highly shared sequence variants as a technical artifact. Because counts were too low, about 18 rarely observed V segments, including chromosome 9 orphons, were excluded from the earlier analysis of 587 of the donors. When HLA alleles, especially DR and DQ, strongly co-occurred, TCR associations were difficult to assign to individual alleles. Compared with the approximately 670-donor mean, donors in an Asian-associated ancestry cluster had fewer N-insertions in productive TCRs, according to a later genetic analysis. Across donors, most TCR sequences were observed very rarely, whereas some public TCRs were present in many individuals. In a later analysis, several top co-occurrence clusters were reported to appear linked to parvovirus B19, influenza, CMV and Epstein-Barr virus. In both the original and validation cohorts, the classifier was reported to diagnose cytomegalovirus status with high specificity and sensitivity. The authors suggested that the approach could potentially be generalized to other disease states and immunological phenotypes. Most CMV-associated TCR beta chains appeared to be HLA-restricted in a later analysis, and the HLA associations seemed to be driven largely by CMV exposure. In a later analysis, the rate of TCR association differed among HLA loci, with DRB1 alleles having the most associated TCRs and HLA-C alleles having the fewest. A further reported finding was that TCR beta sequences accurately predicted the HLA-A and HLA-B alleles for most subjects in the first cohort. Compared with equally common non-associated chains, HLA-associated TCR beta chains in a later analysis were more clonally expanded and had lower generation probabilities. Some IMGT-functional V segments, including TRBV6-2 and TRBV6-3, could not be told apart with the 87-base-pair reads, so those segments were excluded. Three of the identified cytomegalovirus-associated TCR beta chains were confirmed in vitro to be specific for cytomegalovirus antigens. CMV serostatus was the only immune exposure information available for the cohort. The cohort was sequenced for TCR beta chains only, and without alpha or paired-chain data the features that could be detected were limited.

In total, about 650 healthy bone marrow donors made up the cohort. At the time of sampling, all cohort members were nominally healthy, though unrecorded immune exposures were likely present. The donor was CMV seropositive and was included in the group of 250 to 300 seropositive cohort members. Each donor provided a peripheral blood sample, and peripheral blood mononuclear cells were used for TCR beta sequencing. Genomic DNA extraction from the blood cell samples was performed with the Qiagen DNeasy Blood Extraction Kit. Library construction relied on the immunoSEQ multiplex PCR assay. For the multiplex PCR, a mixture combining 60 forward primers for TCR Vbeta segments and 13 reverse primers for TCR Jbeta segments was used. A multiplex PCR assay on genomic DNA amplified the CDR3 region of rearranged TCR beta genes. The amplified TCR beta libraries were sequenced on the Illumina HiSeq System as 87-base-pair reads. The paper's processing steps were these. A later analysis counted tens of millions of unique TCR beta chains across the 550 to 750 repertoires, and around 12 million of these chains were shared by at least two donors. Raw reads were error-corrected and collapsed into unique sequences with a nearest-neighbor algorithm that merged closely related sequences to remove PCR and sequencing errors. V, D and J gene segments were assigned by aligning CDR3 sequences to IMGT reference sequences. Each retained sequence needed at least a six-nucleotide match to both a V gene segment and a J gene segment. A rearrangement was called productive if the CDR3 had no stop codons and remained in frame with V and J, and every other rearrangement was called non-productive. CDR3 was defined by IMGT convention, running from the second conserved V-encoded cysteine to the conserved J-encoded phenylalanine. The earlier analysis of about 500 of the donors excluded sequences that lacked an unambiguous match to a single V gene segment. In an earlier analysis of about 590 of the donors, a V segment was called functional when productive rearrangements were above 56.7%, and segregating when the standard deviation between donors exceeded 5%. A statistical classification framework was built for diagnosing cytomegalovirus status from the catalog of TCR beta chain sequences. V and J gene assignment, in a later analysis, came from comparing TCR nucleotide sequences with IMGT/GENE-DB human TR gene sequences. In a later analysis, CDR3 sequences and most-parsimonious VDJ recombination scenarios were assigned using the TCRdist pipeline. In a later analysis, each TCR beta chain was defined by its CDR3 amino acid sequence together with its V-gene family, and reads lacking a unique V-gene family were excluded. A later analysis removed 500 to 600 highly shared, low-generation-probability nucleotide sequences to deal with suspected cross-contamination and a sequencing artifact. For each public chain, a later analysis derived a clonal expansion index from normalized ranks of inferred template counts within each repertoire. Generation probabilities in a later analysis came from a VDJ recombination model fitted to out-of-frame rearrangements, and those results were checked against IGoR. Hypergeometric tests were used in a later analysis to score TCR-TCR, TCR-HLA and TCR-CMV co-occurrence, with a repertoire-size bias correction applied to the TCR pairs. To estimate false discovery rates, a later analysis permuted the HLA or CMV assignments 20 times. In a later analysis, co-occurring TCRs were grouped using DBSCAN, with TCRdist sequence similarity added in when clustering inside HLA-allele-positive subsets. Co-occurrence clustering excluded repertoires with fewer than 30,000 or more than 120,000 public chains, plus five with anomalous nucleotide sharing. TCRdb carries this immuneACCESS record with in-frame sequences only. Its versions omit some clonotypes, under half of them owing to an unresolved V gene in the studies checked, with the rest unexplained. V and J calls plus clone size are reproduced from that table; the DNA served to infer D and trimming. Here the sample has 200,000 or so clones; 82% occur a single time. Approximately 6.5% of the sample goes to the ten largest clones.

V loses 0 bases of germline sequence and J loses 5 bases, and the interval between the two ends is 16 bases. The CDR3 contains 16 residues, cysteine and phenylalanine counted. Here the CDR3 DNA is all that survives: 48 bases in frame from base 1. From the germline V gene, CDR1 is SGHRS and CDR2 is YFSETQ. Here the chain combines TRBV5-1 and TRBJ2-3; a weak D assignment points to TRBD2 (7 bases agree). Sequencing was done on a sample of PBMCs. The receptor's source is a woman aged 45 to 65 in good health and CMV-seropositive. The base sequence is TGCGCCAGCAGCTTGGAGGGGGGGGCGGGCGGAGATACGCAGTATTTT. This yields the protein CASSLEGGAGGDTQYF. Outside the CDR3, residues come from the reference TRBV5-1 and TRBJ2-3 proteins, so the full variable domain is: KAGVTQTPRYLIKTRGQQVTLSCSPISGHRSVSWYQQTPGQGLQFLFEYFSETQRNKGNFPGRFSGRQFSNSRSEMNVSTLELGDSALYLCASSLEGGAGGDTQYFGPGTRLTVL.